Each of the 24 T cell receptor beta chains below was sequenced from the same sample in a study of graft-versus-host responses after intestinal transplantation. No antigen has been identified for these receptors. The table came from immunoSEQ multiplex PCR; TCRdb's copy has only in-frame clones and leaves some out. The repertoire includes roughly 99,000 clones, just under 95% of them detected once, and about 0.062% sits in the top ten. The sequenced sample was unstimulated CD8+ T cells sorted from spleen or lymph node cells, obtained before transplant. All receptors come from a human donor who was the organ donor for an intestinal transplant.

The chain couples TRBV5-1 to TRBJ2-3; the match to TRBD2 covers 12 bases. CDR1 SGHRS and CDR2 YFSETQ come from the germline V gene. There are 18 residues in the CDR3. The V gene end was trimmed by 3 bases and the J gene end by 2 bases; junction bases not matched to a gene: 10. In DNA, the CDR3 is TGCGCCAGCAGCTGGGGAACACTAGCGGGGGGCAACACAGATACGCAGTATTTT. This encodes CASSWGTLAGGNTDTQYF. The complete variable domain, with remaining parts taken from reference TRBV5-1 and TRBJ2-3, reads KAGVTQTPRYLIKTRGQQVTLSCSPISGHRSVSWYQQTPGQGLQFLFEYFSETQRNKGNFPGRFSGRQFSNSRSEMNVSTLELGDSALYLCASSWGTLAGGNTDTQYFGPGTRLTVL.

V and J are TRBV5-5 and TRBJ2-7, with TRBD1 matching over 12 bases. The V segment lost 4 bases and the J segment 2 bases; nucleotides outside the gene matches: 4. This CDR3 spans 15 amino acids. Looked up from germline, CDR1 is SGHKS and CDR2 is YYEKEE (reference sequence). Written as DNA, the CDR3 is TGTGCCAGCAGCGTGGGACAGGGGGCTGCCTACGAGCAGTACTTC. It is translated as CASSVGQGAAYEQYF.

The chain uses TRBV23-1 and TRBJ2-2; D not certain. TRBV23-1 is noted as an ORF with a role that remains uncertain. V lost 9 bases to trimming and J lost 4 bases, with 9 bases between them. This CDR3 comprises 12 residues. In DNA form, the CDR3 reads TGCGCCAGGCTACTAATCACCGGGGAGCTGTTTTTT. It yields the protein CARLLITGELFF.

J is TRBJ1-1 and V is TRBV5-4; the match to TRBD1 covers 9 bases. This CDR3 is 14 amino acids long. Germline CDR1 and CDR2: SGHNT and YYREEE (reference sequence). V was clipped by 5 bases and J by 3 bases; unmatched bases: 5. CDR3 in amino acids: CASRGDRGYTEAFF. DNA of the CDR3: TGTGCCAGCAGGGGCGACAGGGGGTACACTGAAGCTTTCTTT. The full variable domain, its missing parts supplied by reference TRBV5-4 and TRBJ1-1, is ETGVTQSPTHLIKTRGQQVTLRCSSQSGHNTVSWYQQALGQGPQFIFQYYREEENGRGNFPPRFSGLQFPNYSSELNVNALELDDSALYLCASRGDRGYTEAFFGQGTRLTVV.

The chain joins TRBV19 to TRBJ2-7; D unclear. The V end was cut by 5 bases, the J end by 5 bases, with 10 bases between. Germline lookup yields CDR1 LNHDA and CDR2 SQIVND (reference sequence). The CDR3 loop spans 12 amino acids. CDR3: CASSPSEDEQYF. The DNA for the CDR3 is TGTGCCAGTAGTCCATCAGAGGACGAGCAGTACTTC.

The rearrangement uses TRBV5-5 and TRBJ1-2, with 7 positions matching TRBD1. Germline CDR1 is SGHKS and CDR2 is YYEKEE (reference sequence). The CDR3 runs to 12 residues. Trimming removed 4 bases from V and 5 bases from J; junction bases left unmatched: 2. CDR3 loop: CASSLGQYGYTF. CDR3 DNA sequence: TGTGCCAGCAGCCTGGGACAGTATGGCTACACCTTC.

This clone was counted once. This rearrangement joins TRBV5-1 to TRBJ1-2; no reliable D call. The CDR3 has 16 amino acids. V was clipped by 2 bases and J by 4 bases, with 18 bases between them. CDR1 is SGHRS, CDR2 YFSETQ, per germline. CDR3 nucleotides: TGCGCCAGCAGCTTCCATCCCTTCCCCACATCCTATGGCTACACCTTC. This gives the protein CASSFHPFPTSYGYTF.

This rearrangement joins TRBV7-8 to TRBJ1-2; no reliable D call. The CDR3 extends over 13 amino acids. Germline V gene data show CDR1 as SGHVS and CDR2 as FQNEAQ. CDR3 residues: CRKTDKLNYGYTF. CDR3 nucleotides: TGTCGAAAAACAGACAAGCTTAACTATGGCTACACCTTC.

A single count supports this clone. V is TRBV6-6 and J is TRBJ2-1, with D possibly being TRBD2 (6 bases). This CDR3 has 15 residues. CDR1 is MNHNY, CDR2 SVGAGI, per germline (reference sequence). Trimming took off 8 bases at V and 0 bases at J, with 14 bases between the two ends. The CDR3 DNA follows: TGTGCCAGCGGGCCTAGCGAAAGCTCCTACAATGAGCAGTTCTTC. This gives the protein CASGPSESSYNEQFF.

CDR3 coding DNA: TGTGCCACCAGCAGTTTAAACAGGGGGACTGAAGCTTTCTTT. Translation gives CATSSLNRGTEAFF. The J gene is TRBJ1-1, the V gene TRBV15; 8 bases are a match to TRBD1. CDR1 LNHNV and CDR2 YYDKDF come from the germline V gene (reference sequence). V was pared by 3 bases and J by 5 bases, with 5 bases of the junction left unmatched. The CDR3 totals 14 residues.

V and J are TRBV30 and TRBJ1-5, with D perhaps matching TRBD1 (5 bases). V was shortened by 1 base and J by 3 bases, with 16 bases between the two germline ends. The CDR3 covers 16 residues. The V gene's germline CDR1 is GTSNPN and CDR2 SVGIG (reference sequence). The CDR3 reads CAWSDGGVLNNQPQHF. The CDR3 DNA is TGTGCCTGGAGTGACGGGGGGGTCTTGAACAATCAGCCCCAGCATTTT.

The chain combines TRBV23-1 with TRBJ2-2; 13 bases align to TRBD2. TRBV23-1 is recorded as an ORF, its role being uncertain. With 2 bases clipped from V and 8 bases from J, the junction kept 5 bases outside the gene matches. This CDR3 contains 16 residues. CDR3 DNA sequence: TGCGCCAGCAGTCAAGGAACTAGCGGGAGGGCAGGGGAGCTGTTTTTT. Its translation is CASSQGTSGRAGELFF.

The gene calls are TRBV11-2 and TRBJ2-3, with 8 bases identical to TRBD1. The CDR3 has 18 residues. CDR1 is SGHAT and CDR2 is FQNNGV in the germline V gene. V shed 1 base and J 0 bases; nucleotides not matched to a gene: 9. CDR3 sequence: CASSLVPGQALSTDTQYF. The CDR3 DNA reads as TGTGCCAGCAGCTTAGTTCCGGGACAGGCTTTGAGCACAGATACGCAGTATTTT.

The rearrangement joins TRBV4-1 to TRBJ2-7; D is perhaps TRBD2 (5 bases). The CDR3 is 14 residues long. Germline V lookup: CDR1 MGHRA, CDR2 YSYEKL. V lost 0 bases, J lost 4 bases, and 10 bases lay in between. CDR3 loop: CASSQERRNYEQYF. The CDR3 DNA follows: TGCGCCAGCAGCCAAGAACGGAGGAATTACGAGCAGTACTTC.

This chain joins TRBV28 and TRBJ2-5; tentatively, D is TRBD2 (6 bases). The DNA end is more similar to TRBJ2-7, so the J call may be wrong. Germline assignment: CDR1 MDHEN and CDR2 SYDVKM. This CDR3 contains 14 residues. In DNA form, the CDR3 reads TGTGCCAGCAGGGGCGGGACGGAGACCTACGAGCAGTACTTC. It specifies CASRGGTETYEQYF.

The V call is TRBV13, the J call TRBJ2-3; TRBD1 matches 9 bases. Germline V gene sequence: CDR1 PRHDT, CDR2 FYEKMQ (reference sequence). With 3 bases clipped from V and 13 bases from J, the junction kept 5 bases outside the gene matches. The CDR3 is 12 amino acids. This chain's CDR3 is CASSLGQGLEYF. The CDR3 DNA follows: TGTGCCAGCAGCTTGGGACAGGGCCTCGAGTATTTT.

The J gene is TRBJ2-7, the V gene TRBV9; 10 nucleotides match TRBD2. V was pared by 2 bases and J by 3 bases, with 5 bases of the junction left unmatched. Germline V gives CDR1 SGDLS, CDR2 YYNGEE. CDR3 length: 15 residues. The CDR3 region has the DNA TGTGCCAGCAGCGTGTCGGCTAGCGGGGGCTACGAGCAGTACTTC. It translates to CASSVSASGGYEQYF.

The CDR3 here is CASSIDPWTGNQPQHF. The CDR3 DNA is TGTGCCAGTAGTATAGACCCCTGGACAGGCAATCAGCCCCAGCATTTT. The chain couples TRBV19 to TRBJ1-5; a possible D gene is TRBD1 (6 bases). Trimming left V 0 bases short and J 2 bases short, with 11 bases between. The CDR3 has 16 residues. Germline V lookup: CDR1 LNHDA, CDR2 SQIVND (reference sequence).

CDR3 residues: CASSLRVSGYEQYF. DNA of the CDR3: TGTGCCAGCAGCTTACGGGTCTCGGGCTACGAGCAGTACTTC. V and J are TRBV7-8 and TRBJ2-7; D unclear. The CDR3 sequence is 14 residues long. Germline V gives CDR1 SGHVS, CDR2 FQNEAQ. Deletions cut 2 bases from V and 3 bases from J, with 11 bases between.

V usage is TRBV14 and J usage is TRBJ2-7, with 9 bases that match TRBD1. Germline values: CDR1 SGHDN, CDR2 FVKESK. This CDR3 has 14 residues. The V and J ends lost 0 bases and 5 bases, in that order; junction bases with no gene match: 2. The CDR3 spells CASSQEQGADEQYF. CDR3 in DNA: TGTGCCAGCAGCCAAGAACAGGGGGCAGACGAGCAGTACTTC.

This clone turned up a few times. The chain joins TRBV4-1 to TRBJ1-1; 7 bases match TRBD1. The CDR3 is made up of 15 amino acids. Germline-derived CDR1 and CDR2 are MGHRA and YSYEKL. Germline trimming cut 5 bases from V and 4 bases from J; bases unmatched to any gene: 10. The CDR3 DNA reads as TGCGCCAGCAGCTCGCGGGACAGTTGGGGCACTGAAGCTTTCTTT. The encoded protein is CASSSRDSWGTEAFF.

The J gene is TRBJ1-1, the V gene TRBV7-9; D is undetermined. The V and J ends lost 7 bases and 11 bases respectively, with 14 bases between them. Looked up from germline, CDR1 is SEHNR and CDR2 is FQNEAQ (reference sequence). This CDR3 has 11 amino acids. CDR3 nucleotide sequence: TGTGCCAGCACCCGGACTCTGGGGGCTTTCTTT. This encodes CASTRTLGAFF.

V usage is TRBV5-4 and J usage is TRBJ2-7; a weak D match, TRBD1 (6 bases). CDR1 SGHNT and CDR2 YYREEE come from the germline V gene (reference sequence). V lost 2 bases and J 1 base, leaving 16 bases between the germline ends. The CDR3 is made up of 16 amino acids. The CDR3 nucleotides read TGTGCCAGCAGCTTTCTGGGGGCCGTTGGGTCCTACGAGCAGTACTTC. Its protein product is CASSFLGAVGSYEQYF.

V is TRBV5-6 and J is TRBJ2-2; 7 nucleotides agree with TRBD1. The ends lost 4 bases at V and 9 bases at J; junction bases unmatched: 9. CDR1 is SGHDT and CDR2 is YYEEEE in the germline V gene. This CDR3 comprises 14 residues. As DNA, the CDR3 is TGTGCCAGCAGCGGAATGACAGGGAACTGGGAGCTGTTTTTT. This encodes CASSGMTGNWELFF.